Listed below are T cell receptor beta chains from one sample, sequenced in a study of identifying expanded T cells in peripheral blood. Here immunoSEQ multiplex PCR was the method, and the copy in TCRdb shows in-frame clones only, minus some. The data contain 80,000 to 90,000 clones, about 90% of them seen just once; the ten biggest clones take up around 6%. Specimen: blood. The receptors stem from a person aged 18 to 70 in good health. CDR3s include the opening cysteine and the closing phenylalanine or tryptophan. The order of the fields is CDR3 protein, CDR3 DNA, J gene, V gene, clone size, D gene. The D gene is left open where the match is weak. Some rows have no size entry. The others give once, few or many, or a class for an expanded clone.

CDR3 protein: CATGTANYGYTF
CDR3 DNA: TGTGCCACCGGGACAGCTAACTATGGCTACACCTTC
J gene: TRBJ1-2
V gene: TRBV19
clone size: NA
D gene: TRBD1

CDR3 protein: CASSAGTSDRLFF
CDR3 DNA: TGCGCCAGCAGCGCCGGAACCTCGGACAGGCTGTTTTTT
J gene: TRBJ1-4
V gene: TRBV4-1
clone size: once
D gene: TRBD1

CDR3 protein: CASSISNQPQHF
CDR3 DNA: TGTGCCAGTAGTATTAGCAATCAGCCCCAGCATTTT
J gene: TRBJ1-5
V gene: TRBV19
clone size: few
D gene: NA

CDR3 protein: CASSIPKRGAQETQYF
CDR3 DNA: TGTGCCAGTAGTATACCGAAGCGGGGGGCTCAAGAGACCCAGTACTTC
J gene: TRBJ2-5
V gene: TRBV19
clone size: NA
D gene: TRBD2

CDR3 protein: CASSGGGTQYF
CDR3 DNA: TGTGCCAGCAGCGGTGGGGGGACCCAGTACTTC
J gene: TRBJ2-5
V gene: TRBV7-9
clone size: NA
D gene: NA

CDR3 protein: CASSPGWGPGNTIYF
CDR3 DNA: TGTGCCAGCAGCCCAGGGTGGGGGCCTGGAAACACCATATATTTT
J gene: TRBJ1-3
V gene: TRBV7-2
clone size: NA
D gene: NA

CDR3 protein: CASSTGPGEQYF
CDR3 DNA: TGTGCCAGCAGTACAGGTCCGGGGGAGCAGTACTTC
J gene: TRBJ2-7
V gene: TRBV9
clone size: NA
D gene: NA

CDR3 protein: CASSGGRSLNTEAFF
CDR3 DNA: TGTGCCAGCAGCGGGGGCAGGTCGTTGAACACTGAAGCTTTCTTT
J gene: TRBJ1-1
V gene: TRBV7-9
clone size: once
D gene: NA

CDR3 protein: CAWEGTRGYTF
CDR3 DNA: TGTGCCTGGGAGGGGACGAGGGGCTACACCTTC
J gene: TRBJ1-2
V gene: TRBV30
clone size: NA
D gene: NA

CDR3 protein: CASSKDRGWDAQFF
CDR3 DNA: TGTGCCAGCAGCAAAGACAGGGGCTGGGATGCGCAGTTCTTC
J gene: TRBJ2-1
V gene: TRBV5-8
clone size: once
D gene: TRBD1

CDR3 protein: CASSPRSGGGYTF
CDR3 DNA: TGTGCCAGCTCACCACGGTCAGGGGGTGGCTACACCTTC
J gene: TRBJ1-2
V gene: TRBV18
clone size: NA
D gene: TRBD1

CDR3 protein: CASSTNSGNTIYF
CDR3 DNA: TGTGCCAGCAGTACCAACTCTGGAAACACCATATATTTT
J gene: TRBJ1-3
V gene: TRBV7-2
clone size: NA
D gene: NA

CDR3 protein: CASRPYTGTGYGYTF
CDR3 DNA: TGTGCCAGCAGGCCATATACCGGGACAGGTTATGGCTACACCTTC
J gene: TRBJ1-2
V gene: TRBV11-2
clone size: NA
D gene: TRBD1

CDR3 protein: CASSLGALSNQPQHF
CDR3 DNA: TGTGCCAGCAGCTTAGGAGCGCTTAGCAATCAGCCCCAGCATTTT
J gene: TRBJ1-5
V gene: TRBV7-9
clone size: once
D gene: NA

CDR3 protein: CASTEGFLNTEAFF
CDR3 DNA: TGTGCCAGCACTGAGGGATTCCTGAACACTGAAGCTTTCTTT
J gene: TRBJ1-1
V gene: TRBV11-2
clone size: NA
D gene: NA

CDR3 protein: CASSPGGGSLYGYTF
CDR3 DNA: TGTGCCAGCAGCCCCGGGGGTGGGAGCCTCTATGGCTACACCTTC
J gene: TRBJ1-2
V gene: TRBV11-2
clone size: NA
D gene: NA

CDR3 protein: CASSPLSGRPSYEQYF
CDR3 DNA: TGTGCCAGCAGCCCCCTTAGCGGGCGGCCCTCCTACGAGCAGTACTTC
J gene: TRBJ2-7
V gene: TRBV5-4
clone size: NA
D gene: TRBD2

CDR3 protein: CASRARMGSTEAFF
CDR3 DNA: TGTGCCAGCAGGGCCAGGATGGGGAGTACTGAAGCTTTCTTT
J gene: TRBJ1-1
V gene: TRBV2
clone size: few
D gene: NA

CDR3 protein: CASSSRTGVSEAFF
CDR3 DNA: TGTGCCAGCAGCTCAAGGACAGGGGTCTCTGAAGCTTTCTTT
J gene: TRBJ1-1
V gene: TRBV11-3
clone size: NA
D gene: TRBD1

CDR3 protein: CASSRQGTDSPLHF
CDR3 DNA: TGTGCCAGCAGCCGACAGGGGACGGATTCACCCCTCCACTTT
J gene: TRBJ1-6
V gene: TRBV5-6
clone size: few
D gene: TRBD1

CDR3 protein: CASSAPPSGIGEAFF
CDR3 DNA: TGTGCCAGCAGTGCACCACCCTCAGGGATAGGTGAAGCTTTCTTT
J gene: TRBJ1-1
V gene: TRBV6-1
clone size: NA
D gene: NA

CDR3 protein: CASSPRTGTFYEQYF
CDR3 DNA: TGTGCCAGCAGCCCCCGGACAGGGACTTTCTACGAGCAGTACTTC
J gene: TRBJ2-7
V gene: TRBV11-2
clone size: few
D gene: TRBD1

CDR3 protein: CASGPRPGNYGYTF
CDR3 DNA: TGTGCTAGTGGCCCACGGCCTGGCAACTATGGCTACACCTTC
J gene: TRBJ1-2
V gene: TRBV12-5
clone size: NA
D gene: NA

CDR3 protein: CASSLAALGQYF
CDR3 DNA: TGTGCCAGCAGCTTAGCCGCCCTCGGGCAGTACTTC
J gene: TRBJ2-7
V gene: TRBV7-8
clone size: NA
D gene: NA

CDR3 protein: CASSFIPVIRNEQFF
CDR3 DNA: TGTGCCAGCAGCTTTATCCCGGTAATCAGGAATGAGCAGTTCTTC
J gene: TRBJ2-1
V gene: TRBV11-2
clone size: NA
D gene: NA

CDR3 protein: CASSLLTVTSTDTQYF
CDR3 DNA: TGTGCCAGCAGCTTACTCACAGTAACTAGCACAGATACGCAGTATTTT
J gene: TRBJ2-3
V gene: TRBV7-9
clone size: NA
D gene: NA

CDR3 protein: CASSQGGLALREQYF
CDR3 DNA: TGCGCCAGCAGCCAAGGGGGACTAGCCCTCCGGGAGCAGTACTTC
J gene: TRBJ2-7
V gene: TRBV4-1
clone size: NA
D gene: TRBD2

CDR3 protein: CASSLGRLSGPRREQYF
CDR3 DNA: TGTGCCAGCAGCTTAGGACGTTTATCAGGGCCCCGGCGAGAGCAGTACTTC
J gene: TRBJ2-7
V gene: TRBV7-2
clone size: NA
D gene: NA

CDR3 protein: CASSQLYSGANVLTF
CDR3 DNA: TGTGCCAGTAGCCAGCTGTACTCTGGGGCCAACGTCCTGACTTTC
J gene: TRBJ2-6
V gene: TRBV19
clone size: NA
D gene: NA

CDR3 protein: CASSLASHEQYF
CDR3 DNA: TGTGCCAGCAGCTTAGCGAGCCACGAGCAGTACTTC
J gene: TRBJ2-7
V gene: TRBV7-9
clone size: NA
D gene: NA

CDR3 protein: CASSIGPLSSYEQYF
CDR3 DNA: TGTGCCAGCAGCATTGGACCCCTAAGCTCCTACGAGCAGTACTTC
J gene: TRBJ2-7
V gene: TRBV7-6
clone size: once
D gene: NA

CDR3 protein: CASSTRGLASPLHF
CDR3 DNA: TGTGCCAGCAGCACTAGGGGTCTGGCTTCACCCCTCCACTTT
J gene: TRBJ1-6
V gene: TRBV13
clone size: NA
D gene: NA

CDR3 protein: CATSRDLPGFSYGYTF
CDR3 DNA: TGTGCCACCAGCAGAGACCTACCAGGGTTTAGCTATGGCTACACCTTC
J gene: TRBJ1-2
V gene: TRBV15
clone size: NA
D gene: NA

CDR3 protein: CASSQAERGPRNEQFF
CDR3 DNA: TGTGCCAGCAGCCAAGCTGAGCGGGGGCCCCGGAATGAGCAGTTCTTC
J gene: TRBJ2-1
V gene: TRBV4-2
clone size: NA
D gene: TRBD2

CDR3 protein: CASSTTVRGYTF
CDR3 DNA: TGTGCCAGTAGTACCACCGTAAGAGGCTACACCTTC
J gene: TRBJ1-2
V gene: TRBV19
clone size: NA
D gene: NA

CDR3 protein: CASSPGVRRLEQYF
CDR3 DNA: TGTGCCAGCAGCCCCGGCGTCAGACGGTTGGAGCAGTACTTC
J gene: TRBJ2-7
V gene: TRBV13
clone size: NA
D gene: NA

CDR3 protein: CASSGPRGQATYLNTEAFF
CDR3 DNA: TGTGCCAGCAGCGGACCGCGGGGACAGGCGACGTACCTGAACACTGAAGCTTTCTTT
J gene: TRBJ1-1
V gene: TRBV11-2
clone size: NA
D gene: TRBD1

CDR3 protein: CASSLSTYSYNEQFF
CDR3 DNA: TGTGCCAGCAGCTTGTCAACATACTCCTACAATGAGCAGTTCTTC
J gene: TRBJ2-1
V gene: TRBV5-4
clone size: NA
D gene: NA

CDR3 protein: CASSPIGGVGQPQHF
CDR3 DNA: TGTGCCAGCAGCCCTATCGGCGGGGTGGGGCAGCCCCAGCATTTT
J gene: TRBJ1-5
V gene: TRBV6-5
clone size: NA
D gene: NA

CDR3 protein: CAWISGVASTDTQYF
CDR3 DNA: TGTGCCTGGATTAGCGGGGTTGCTAGCACAGATACGCAGTATTTT
J gene: TRBJ2-3
V gene: TRBV30
clone size: NA
D gene: TRBD2

CDR3 protein: CATNKNRDIYGYTF
CDR3 DNA: TGTGCCACCAACAAAAATCGGGACATCTATGGCTACACCTTC
J gene: TRBJ1-2
V gene: TRBV19
clone size: NA
D gene: NA

CDR3 protein: CASSQGDSSSHTIYF
CDR3 DNA: TGCGCCAGCAGCCAGGGGGACAGCAGCTCCCACACCATATATTTT
J gene: TRBJ1-3
V gene: TRBV4-3
clone size: NA
D gene: TRBD1

CDR3 protein: CASSQDWGEVSGNTIYF
CDR3 DNA: TGTGCCAGCAGCCAAGATTGGGGGGAAGTCTCTGGAAACACCATATATTTT
J gene: TRBJ1-3
V gene: TRBV14
clone size: NA
D gene: NA

CDR3 protein: CASSWGQGTPLMGYTF
CDR3 DNA: TGCGCCAGCAGCTGGGGACAGGGGACCCCTCTTATGGGCTACACCTTC
J gene: TRBJ1-2
V gene: TRBV5-1
clone size: NA
D gene: TRBD1

CDR3 protein: CASSRGDRNYGYTF
CDR3 DNA: TGCGCCAGCAGCCGAGGGGACAGAAACTATGGCTACACCTTC
J gene: TRBJ1-2
V gene: TRBV4-3
clone size: NA
D gene: TRBD1

CDR3 protein: CASSQDRVRNYGYTF
CDR3 DNA: TGCGCCAGCAGCCAAGATCGGGTGCGCAACTATGGCTACACCTTC
J gene: TRBJ1-2
V gene: TRBV4-3
clone size: once
D gene: NA

CDR3 protein: CASSRRSTEAFF
CDR3 DNA: TGTGCCAGCAGCAGGAGGTCCACTGAAGCTTTCTTT
J gene: TRBJ1-1
V gene: TRBV6-8
clone size: NA
D gene: NA

CDR3 protein: CASSLGQGLNYGYTF
CDR3 DNA: TGTGCCAGCTCGCTCGGACAGGGCCTTAACTATGGCTACACCTTC
J gene: TRBJ1-2
V gene: TRBV18
clone size: once
D gene: TRBD1

CDR3 protein: CASNGQPWGGGYTF
CDR3 DNA: TGTGCCAGCAACGGACAGCCGTGGGGTGGTGGCTACACCTTC
J gene: TRBJ1-2
V gene: TRBV19
clone size: NA
D gene: NA

CDR3 protein: CAIRSGGYGYTF
CDR3 DNA: TGTGCCATCCGATCCGGGGGCTATGGCTACACCTTC
J gene: TRBJ1-2
V gene: TRBV10-3
clone size: NA
D gene: NA

CDR3 protein: CASSQELPPGDMNTEAFF
CDR3 DNA: TGCGCCAGCAGCCAAGAATTACCACCGGGAGATATGAACACTGAAGCTTTCTTT
J gene: TRBJ1-1
V gene: TRBV4-3
clone size: once
D gene: NA

CDR3 protein: CASSLEGLAGTDTQYF
CDR3 DNA: TGTGCCAGCAGCTTAGAGGGACTAGCGGGCACAGATACGCAGTATTTT
J gene: TRBJ2-3
V gene: TRBV7-2
clone size: once
D gene: TRBD2

CDR3 protein: CATSSYNREDYGYTF
CDR3 DNA: TGTGCCACCAGTAGCTACAACAGGGAGGACTATGGCTACACCTTC
J gene: TRBJ1-2
V gene: TRBV15
clone size: NA
D gene: NA

CDR3 protein: CASSQGPTVRDSHTGELFF
CDR3 DNA: TGCGCCAGCAGCCAAGGGCCCACGGTTCGGGACAGCCACACCGGGGAGCTGTTTTTT
J gene: TRBJ2-2
V gene: TRBV4-1
clone size: NA
D gene: TRBD1